This T cell receptor beta chain was recorded in a study of blood T cell repertoires in COVID-19. Study details: Italy, Spain and the United States were the sources of the convalescent and acute COVID-19 samples. From T cells, B-cell-depleted T cells, or PBMCs came the material, which was cDNA or gDNA.

Original analysis: Reference gene primer amplification in the assay estimated nucleated cell counts. Generated by immunoSEQ multiplex PCR, the TCRdb table keeps only in-frame clones and is missing some. The DNA was the basis for D and trimming; V, J and clone size are from that table. Of fewer than 90,000 clones in the sample, nearly 90% were seen once. Trimming removed 2 bases at V and 2 bases at J, with 10 bases between. CDR1 and CDR2 from the germline V gene are MNHEY and SVGAGI. The CDR3 runs to 14 residues. This clonotype originated in a man in his 70s with acute or convalescent COVID-19. The chain employs TRBV6-5 and TRBJ2-7, with D possibly being TRBD1 (5 bases). The sequenced material came from peripheral blood. The CDR3 DNA reads as TGTGCCAGCAGTTACGAGGTGGACACCTACGAGCAGTACTTC. Translated, it gives CASSYEVDTYEQYF.